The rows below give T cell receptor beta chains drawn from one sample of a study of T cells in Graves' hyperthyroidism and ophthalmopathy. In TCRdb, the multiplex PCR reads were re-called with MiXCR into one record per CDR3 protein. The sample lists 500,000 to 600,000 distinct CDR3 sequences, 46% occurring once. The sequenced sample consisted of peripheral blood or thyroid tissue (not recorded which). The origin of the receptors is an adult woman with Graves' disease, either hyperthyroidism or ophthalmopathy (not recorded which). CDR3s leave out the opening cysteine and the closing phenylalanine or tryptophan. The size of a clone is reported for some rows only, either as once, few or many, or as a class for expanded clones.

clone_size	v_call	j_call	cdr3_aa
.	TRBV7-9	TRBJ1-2	ASSLASALSNYGYT
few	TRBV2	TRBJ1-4	ASSEGGGQEKLF
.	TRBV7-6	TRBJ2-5	ASSLYRGGETQY
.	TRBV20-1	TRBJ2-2	SARATTSGALNTGELF
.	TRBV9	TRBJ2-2	ASSVEDLQGAGTGELF
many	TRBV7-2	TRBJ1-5	ASSLGSVVGNQPQH
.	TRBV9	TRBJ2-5	ASSPPGLAGETQY
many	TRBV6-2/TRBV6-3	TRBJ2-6	ASSDRGRSGANVLT
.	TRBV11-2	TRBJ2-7	ASSFRGGAGTYEQY
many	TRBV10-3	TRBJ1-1	AIGDYRTEAF
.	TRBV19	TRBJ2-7	ASSPGNSESYEQY
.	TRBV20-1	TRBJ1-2	SFSGRDGYT
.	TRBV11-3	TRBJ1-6	ASSSGGRCYSPLH
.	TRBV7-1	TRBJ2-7	ASSSGTFRDGEQY
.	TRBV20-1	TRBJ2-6	SARVYRTGANVLT
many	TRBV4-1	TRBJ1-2	ASSQGRIAGYT
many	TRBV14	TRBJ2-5	ASSQDPAGLETQY
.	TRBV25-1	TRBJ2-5	ASSDPTSGTTETQY
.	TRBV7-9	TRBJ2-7	ASSLEDRTQQY